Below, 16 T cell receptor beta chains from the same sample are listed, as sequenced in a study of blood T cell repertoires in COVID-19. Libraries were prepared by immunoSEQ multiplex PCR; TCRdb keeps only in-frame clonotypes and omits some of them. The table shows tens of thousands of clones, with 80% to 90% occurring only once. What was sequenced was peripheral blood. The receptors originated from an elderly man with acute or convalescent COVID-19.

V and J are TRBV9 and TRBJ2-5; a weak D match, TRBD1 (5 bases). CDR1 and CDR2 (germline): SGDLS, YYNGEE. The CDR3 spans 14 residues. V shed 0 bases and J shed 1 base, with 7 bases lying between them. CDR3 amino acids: CASSVGQLQETQYF. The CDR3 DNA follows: TGTGCCAGCAGCGTAGGACAGCTCCAAGAGACCCAGTACTTC.

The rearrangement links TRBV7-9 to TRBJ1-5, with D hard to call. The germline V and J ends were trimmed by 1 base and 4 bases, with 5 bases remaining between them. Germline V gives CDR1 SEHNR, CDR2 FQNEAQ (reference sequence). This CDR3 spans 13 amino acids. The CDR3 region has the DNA TGTGCCAGCAGCTTAGACGGGAATCAGCCCCAGCATTTT. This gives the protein CASSLDGNQPQHF. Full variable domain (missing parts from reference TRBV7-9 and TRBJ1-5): DTGVSQNPRHKITKRGQNVTFRCDPISEHNRLYWYRQTLGQGPEFLTYFQNEAQLEKSRLLSDRFSAERPKGSFSTLEIQRTEQGDSAMYLCASSLDGNQPQHFGDGTRLSIL.

DNA for the CDR3: TGTGCCAGTAGTATCCAGGTTAGCTCCTACGAGCAGTACTTC. Its protein product is CASSIQVSSYEQYF. The V call is TRBV19, the J call TRBJ2-7; D is ambiguous. Germline loops: CDR1 LNHDA, CDR2 SQIVND (reference sequence). V was clipped by 3 bases and J by 0 bases, with 9 bases between them. This CDR3 is 14 amino acids long. The full variable domain, with the rest looked up from reference TRBV19 and TRBJ2-7, is DGGITQSPKYLFRKEGQNVTLSCEQNLNHDAMYWYRQDPGQGLRLIYYSQIVNDFQKGDIAEGYSVSREKKESFPLTVTSAQKNPTAFYLCASSIQVSSYEQYFGPGTRLTVT.

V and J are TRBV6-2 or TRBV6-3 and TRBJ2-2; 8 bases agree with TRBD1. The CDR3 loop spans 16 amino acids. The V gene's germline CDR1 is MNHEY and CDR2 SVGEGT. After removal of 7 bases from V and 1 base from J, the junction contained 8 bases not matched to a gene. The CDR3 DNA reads TGTGCCAGCATCCCCCTAGGGACAGGGAACACCGGGGAGCTGTTTTTT. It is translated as CASIPLGTGNTGELFF.

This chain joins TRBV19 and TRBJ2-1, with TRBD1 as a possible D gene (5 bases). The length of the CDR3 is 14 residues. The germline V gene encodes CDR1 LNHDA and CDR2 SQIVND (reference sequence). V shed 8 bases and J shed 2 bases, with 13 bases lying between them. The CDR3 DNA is TGTGCCAGTGCAAACAGGTCACCCTACAATGAGCAGTTCTTC. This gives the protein CASANRSPYNEQFF.

The DNA for the CDR3 is TGTGCCAGCAGTGTTTTAGGGACAGGGGGGAATTCACCCCTCCACTTT. Amino acid sequence: CASSVLGTGGNSPLHF. The V and J genes are TRBV2 and TRBJ1-6; TRBD1 agrees at 11 bases. V trimming: 4 bases; J trimming: 7 bases; junction bases outside the gene matches: 6. CDR1 is SNHLY and CDR2 is FYNNEI in the germline V gene. The CDR3 runs to 16 residues.

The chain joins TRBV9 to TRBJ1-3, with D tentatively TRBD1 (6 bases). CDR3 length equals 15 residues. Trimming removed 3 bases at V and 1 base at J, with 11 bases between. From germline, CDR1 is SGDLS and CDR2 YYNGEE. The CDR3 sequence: CASSATGSSGNTIYF. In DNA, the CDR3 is TGTGCCAGCAGCGCCACAGGGTCTTCTGGAAACACCATATATTTT.

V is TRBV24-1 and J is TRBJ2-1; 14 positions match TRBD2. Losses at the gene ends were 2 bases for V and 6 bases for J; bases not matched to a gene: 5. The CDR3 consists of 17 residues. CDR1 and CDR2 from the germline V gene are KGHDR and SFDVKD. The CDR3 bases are TGTGCCACCAGTGATTCTTACGGGACTAGCGGGGGCAATGAGCAGTTCTTC. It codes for CATSDSYGTSGGNEQFF.

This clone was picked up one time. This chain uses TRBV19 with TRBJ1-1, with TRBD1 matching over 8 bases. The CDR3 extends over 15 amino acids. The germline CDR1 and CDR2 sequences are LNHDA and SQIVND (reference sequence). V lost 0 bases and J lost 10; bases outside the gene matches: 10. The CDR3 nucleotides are TGTGCCAGTAGTATAGAGGAGACAGGGGTTAGGAGAGCTTTCTTT. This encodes CASSIEETGVRRAFF.

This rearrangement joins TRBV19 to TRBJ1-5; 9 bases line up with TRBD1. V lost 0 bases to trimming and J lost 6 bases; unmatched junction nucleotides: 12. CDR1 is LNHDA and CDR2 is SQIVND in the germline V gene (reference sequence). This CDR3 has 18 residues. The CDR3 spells CASSIDFPGQGYFQPQHF. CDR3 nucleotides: TGTGCCAGTAGTATAGACTTCCCCGGACAGGGGTATTTTCAGCCCCAGCATTTT.

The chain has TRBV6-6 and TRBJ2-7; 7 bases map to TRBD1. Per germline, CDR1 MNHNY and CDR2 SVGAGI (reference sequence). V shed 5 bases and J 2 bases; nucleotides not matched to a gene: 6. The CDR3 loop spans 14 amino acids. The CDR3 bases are TGTGCCAGCAGTCCCCGGGACAGTCCCTACGAGCAGTACTTC. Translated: CASSPRDSPYEQYF.

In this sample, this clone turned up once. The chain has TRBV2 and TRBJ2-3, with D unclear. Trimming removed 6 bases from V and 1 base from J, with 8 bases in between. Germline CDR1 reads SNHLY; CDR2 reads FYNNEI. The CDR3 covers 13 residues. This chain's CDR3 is CASRATGTDTQYF. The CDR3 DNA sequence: TGTGCCAGCAGGGCGACTGGCACAGATACGCAGTATTTT.

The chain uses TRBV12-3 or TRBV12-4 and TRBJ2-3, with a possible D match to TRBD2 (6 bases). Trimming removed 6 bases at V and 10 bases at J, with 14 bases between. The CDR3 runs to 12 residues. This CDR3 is CASRSGGPAQYF. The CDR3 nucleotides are TGTGCCAGCAGGAGCGGAGGGCCCGCGCAGTATTTT.

As DNA, the CDR3 is TGCGCCAGTAACCAGGGGGGCTCTGGGGCCAACGTCCTGACTTTC. Translated: CASNQGGSGANVLTF. The rearrangement joins TRBV5-1 to TRBJ2-6, with a tentative D call TRBD1 (7 bases). V lost 8 bases to trimming and J lost 0 bases, with 12 bases between them. Germline values: CDR1 SGHRS, CDR2 YFSETQ. This CDR3 spans 15 amino acids.

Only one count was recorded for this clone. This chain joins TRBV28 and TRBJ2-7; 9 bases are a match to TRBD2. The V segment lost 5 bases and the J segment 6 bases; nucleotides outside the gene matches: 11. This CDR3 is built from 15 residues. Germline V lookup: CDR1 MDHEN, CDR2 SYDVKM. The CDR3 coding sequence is TGTGCCAGCAGTCCTCCCCGCGGGAGGGCCGGCGAGCAGTACTTC. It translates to CASSPPRGRAGEQYF.

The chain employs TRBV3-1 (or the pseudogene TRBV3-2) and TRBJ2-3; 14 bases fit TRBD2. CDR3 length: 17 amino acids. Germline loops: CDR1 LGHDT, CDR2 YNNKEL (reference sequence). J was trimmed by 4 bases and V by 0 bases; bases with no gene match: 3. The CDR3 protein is CASSQETSGGVPDTQYF. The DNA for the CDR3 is TGTGCCAGCAGCCAAGAGACTAGCGGGGGGGTGCCAGATACGCAGTATTTT.